This T cell receptor beta chain was sequenced during a study of early stage breast cancer tumors. Study-level information: Most invasive tumors, about 80% of the 16, were ER+/PR+/HER2-.

This CDR3 has 13 residues. Trimming cost V 5 bases and J 8 bases; bases outside gene matches: 9. Germline lookup yields CDR1 SGHDT and CDR2 YYEEEE. Findings and limits, study-wide: Comparing each tissue with blood distinguished tumor from normal in most of the 16 patients. Most shared enriched TCRB sequences were commonly generated ones. Functional markers like CD4, CD8 and FOXP3 were missed in bulk sequencing.

The protocol was immunoSEQ multiplex PCR, while the TCRdb copy is restricted to in-frame clones and leaves out a portion. The data contain about 41,000 clones, around two thirds of them singletons. Details on this clone: The antigen is unknown.

This TCR was recovered from a person aged 45 to 60 with breast cancer. Sequenced: blood. The J gene is TRBJ1-2, the V gene TRBV5-6; 7 bases agree with TRBD1. The CDR3 nucleotides read TGTGCCAGCAGTCCAGGGGGTCAGAGAGGCTACACCTTC. Amino acid sequence: CASSPGGQRGYTF.